This record concerns one TCR beta chain sequence. As yet, its antigen is unknown. The entry originates in a study of shared clonotypes between healthy human individuals. Study outcomes and limitations: Clonotype sharing levels among donors were expected to vary with sequencing depth.

Measured with immunoSEQ multiplex PCR; TCRdb has only the in-frame clones, and not every one. This table holds about 2.1 million clones, 90% to 95% found once. Germline-derived CDR1 and CDR2 are SGHKS and YYEKEE (reference sequence). Trimming took 3 bases from V and 2 from J; bases not matched to a gene: 5. The CDR3 has 16 amino acids. CD45RO-negative cells were positively selected for CCR7, leaving out terminally differentiated effector memory CD45RA+ cells. The gene calls are TRBV5-5 and TRBJ2-1, with 10 positions matching TRBD2. The sample consisted of naive CD8+ T cells from PBMCs. This receptor was taken from a man younger than 35 in good health. Some clones in this sample may be carry-over from other donors' samples. The CDR3: CASSSAGLATYNEQFF. As DNA, the CDR3 is TGTGCCAGCAGCTCCGCGGGACTAGCGACCTACAATGAGCAGTTCTTC.